Below, 13 T cell receptor beta chains from the same sample are listed, as sequenced in a study of shared clonotypes between healthy human individuals. Repertoires were generated with immunoSEQ multiplex PCR, while TCRdb's copy carries only in-frame clones and drops some. The sample contains about 580,000 clones, roughly 98% of which appear only once. Naive CD8 isolation took CD45RO-negative cells positively selected for CCR7 and excluded terminally differentiated effector memory CD45RA+ cells. Sequencing was carried out using naive CD8+ T cells sorted from blood. Source of these receptors: a man in his thirties or forties in good health.

V usage is TRBV27 and J usage is TRBJ1-2, with D uncertain. Germline CDR1 reads MNHEY; CDR2 reads SMNVEV (reference sequence). V was cut by 1 base and J by 6 bases, with 9 bases left in between. The CDR3 has 13 amino acids. The CDR3 here is CASSLLGSDGYTF. Written as DNA, the CDR3 is TGTGCCAGCAGTTTATTAGGCTCGGATGGCTACACCTTC.

The gene calls are TRBV5-1 and TRBJ2-7, with 9 bases matching TRBD2. The V and J ends lost 0 bases and 2 bases, in that order; junction bases with no gene match: 3. Germline V gives CDR1 SGHRS, CDR2 YFSETQ. There are 15 residues in the CDR3. CDR3 DNA: TGCGCCAGCAGCTTGGAAACTAGCGGGCCCTACGAGCAGTACTTC. Protein product: CASSLETSGPYEQYF.

The rearrangement links TRBV18 to TRBJ2-7; 7 bases line up with TRBD1. This CDR3 has 13 residues. The germline CDR1 and CDR2 sequences are KGHSH and LQKENI. The V gene end was trimmed by 4 bases and the J gene end by 4 bases; junction bases not matched to a gene: 4. CDR3 DNA sequence: TGTGCCAGCTCACAACAGGGGTGGTACGAGCAGTACTTC. It is translated as CASSQQGWYEQYF. The variable domain in full, completed from reference TRBV18 and TRBJ2-7, reads NAGVMQNPRHLVRRRGQEARLRCSPMKGHSHVYWYRQLPEEGLKFMVYLQKENIIDESGMPKERFSAEFPKEGPSILRIQQVVRGDSAAYFCASSQQGWYEQYFGPGTRLTVT.

The chain combines TRBV27 with TRBJ2-7; a weak D match, TRBD1 (5 bases). The CDR3 runs 15 residues. From germline, CDR1 is MNHEY and CDR2 SMNVEV (reference sequence). V gave up 2 bases and J gave up 5 bases, with 16 bases separating them. CDR3 sequence reads: CASSLRAGRDDEQYF. CDR3 DNA sequence: TGTGCCAGCAGTTTACGGGCAGGGCGAGATGACGAGCAGTACTTC.

This clone was observed a single time. J is TRBJ2-7 and V is TRBV29-1, with D tentatively TRBD2 (6 bases). Trimming removed 4 bases from V and 5 bases from J, with 15 bases in between. CDR3 length: 13 residues. Germline CDR1 and CDR2: SQVTM and ANQGSEA. CDR3 amino acids: CSVAGGAGNEQYF. The DNA for the CDR3 is TGCAGCGTTGCGGGCGGGGCTGGAAACGAGCAGTACTTC.

The chain couples TRBV7-9 to TRBJ2-7, with D unresolved. CDR1 is SEHNR and CDR2 is FQNEAQ in the germline V gene (reference sequence). The CDR3 has 15 amino acids. The V and J ends lost 6 bases and 2 bases respectively, with 17 bases between them. The CDR3 here is CASSPARLNAYEQYF. In nucleotides, the CDR3 is TGTGCCAGCAGTCCCGCCAGGCTTAACGCCTACGAGCAGTACTTC.

The gene calls are TRBV5-1 and TRBJ1-2; perhaps TRBD1 as D (6 bases). This CDR3 has 12 amino acids. The V gene's germline CDR1 is SGHRS and CDR2 YFSETQ. V gave up 8 bases and J gave up 3 bases, with 11 bases separating them. The DNA for the CDR3 is TGCGCCAGTACCGGGGGCTACTATGGCTACACCTTC. Translated, it gives CASTGGYYGYTF.

This clone was detected once. The CDR3, as DNA: TGCAGCGTTGAAGTCGAGGGCGCGTACGAGCAGTACTTC. The encoded protein is CSVEVEGAYEQYF. This chain links TRBV29-1 with TRBJ2-7, with D possibly matching TRBD2 (5 bases). This CDR3 contains 13 residues. Germline V gene data show CDR1 as SQVTM and CDR2 as ANQGSEA. Between the trimmed V and J ends, which lost 1 base and 4 bases, there was a span of 11 bases.

This rearrangement joins TRBV5-5 to TRBJ2-5; 7 bases agree with TRBD1. Losses at the gene ends were 5 bases for V and 4 bases for J; bases not matched to a gene: 11. Germline loops: CDR1 SGHKS, CDR2 YYEKEE (reference sequence). The CDR3 spans 15 residues. This CDR3 reads CASSNQGVSGETQYF. The CDR3 DNA sequence: TGTGCCAGCAGTAATCAGGGGGTGAGCGGAGAGACCCAGTACTTC.

The rearrangement uses TRBV5-1 and TRBJ2-5; weak D call: TRBD2 (6 bases). The germline V and J ends were trimmed by 5 bases and 1 base, with 9 bases remaining between them. Germline V lookup: CDR1 SGHRS, CDR2 YFSETQ. This CDR3 spans 13 amino acids. The CDR3 sequence is CASRGTVQETQYF. DNA of the CDR3: TGCGCCAGCAGGGGGACTGTCCAAGAGACCCAGTACTTC.

The V call is TRBV7-2, the J call TRBJ2-3; 13 nucleotides line up with TRBD2. The CDR3 spans 17 residues. The germline V gene encodes CDR1 SGHTA and CDR2 FQGNSA. CDR3 in amino acids: CAQRTSGSSPGGDTQYF. Written as DNA, the CDR3 is TGTGCGCAACGGACTAGCGGGAGTTCACCAGGGGGAGATACGCAGTATTTT.

The CDR3 reads CASIQPTYNEQFF. CDR3 bases: TGTGCCAGCATCCAACCGACCTACAATGAGCAGTTCTTC. The V gene is TRBV6-1, the J gene TRBJ2-1; D is ambiguous. V was cut by 7 bases and J by 2 bases, with 9 bases left in between. The germline V gene encodes CDR1 MNHNS and CDR2 SASEGT. This CDR3 is 13 amino acids long.

This sequence joins TRBV5-6 and TRBJ2-1; TRBD1 matches at 9 bases. The CDR3 has 16 amino acids. V gave up 3 bases and J gave up 7 bases; unmatched junction bases: 11. The germline CDR1 and CDR2 sequences are SGHDT and YYEEEE. DNA of the CDR3: TGTGCCAGCAGCTGGGCTACAGGGGGCGTTTTGAATGAGCAGTTCTTC. Its translation is CASSWATGGVLNEQFF.